This T cell receptor beta chain was recorded in a study of radiotherapy plus CTLA-4 blockade in lung cancer. For the study at large: With over 25% of patients having disease control, objective responses were seen in roughly 18%. Study results and caveats: Subsequent to radiotherapy plus ipilimumab, tumor-derived TCR clones underwent expansion in blood. The authors reported that early blood T cell clone dynamics, with interferon-beta, best predicted response.

Germline CDR1 WNHNN, CDR2 SYGVQD (reference sequence). The CDR3 has 13 amino acids. V was trimmed by 0 bases and J by 9 bases, leaving 11 bases between them. Clones were read by immunoSEQ multiplex PCR, and TCRdb kept only the in-frame ones, dropping some. The sample lists about 97,000 clones; roughly 74% were seen once. For this clone: Its specificity is not known.

Those with chemo-refractory metastatic non-small-cell lung cancer were treated with focal radiation combined with CTLA-4 blockade using ipilimumab. Sequences were derived from peripheral blood, sampled from a patient treated with radiotherapy plus ipilimumab. The TCR was taken from a human donor with non-small cell lung cancer who had a partial response to radiotherapy plus ipilimumab. Some clones in this sample may be carry-over from other donors' samples. V is TRBV10-1 and J is TRBJ1-1, with D tentatively TRBD1 (6 bases). The CDR3 DNA sequence: TGCGCCAGCAGTGAGTCGAACAGGGTCAAAGCTTTCTTT. Amino acid sequence: CASSESNRVKAFF.